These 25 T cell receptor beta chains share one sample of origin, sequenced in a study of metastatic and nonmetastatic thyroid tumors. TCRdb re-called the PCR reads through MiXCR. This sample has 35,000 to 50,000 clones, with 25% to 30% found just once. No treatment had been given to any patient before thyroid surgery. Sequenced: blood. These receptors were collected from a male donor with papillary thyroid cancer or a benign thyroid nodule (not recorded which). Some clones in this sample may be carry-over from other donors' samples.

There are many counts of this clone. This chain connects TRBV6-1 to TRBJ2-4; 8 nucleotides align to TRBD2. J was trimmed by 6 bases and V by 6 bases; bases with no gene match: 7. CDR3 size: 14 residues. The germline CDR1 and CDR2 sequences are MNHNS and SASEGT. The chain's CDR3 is CASRAGGPVNIQYF. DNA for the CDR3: TGTGCCAGCAGGGCGGGAGGTCCCGTAAACATTCAGTACTTC.

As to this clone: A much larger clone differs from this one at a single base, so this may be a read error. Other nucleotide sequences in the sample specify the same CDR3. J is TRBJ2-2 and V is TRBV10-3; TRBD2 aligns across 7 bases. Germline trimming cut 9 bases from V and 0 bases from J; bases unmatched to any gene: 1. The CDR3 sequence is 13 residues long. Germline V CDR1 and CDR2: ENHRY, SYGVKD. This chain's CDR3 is CAIRGANTGELFF. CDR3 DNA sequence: TGTGCCATACGGGGGGCGAACACCGGGGAGCTGTTTTTT.

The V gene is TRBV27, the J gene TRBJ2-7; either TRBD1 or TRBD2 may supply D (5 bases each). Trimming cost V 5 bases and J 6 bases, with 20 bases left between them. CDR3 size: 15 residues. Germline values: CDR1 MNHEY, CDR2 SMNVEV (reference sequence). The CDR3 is CASSGTGQLKGEQYF. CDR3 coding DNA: TGTGCCAGCAGTGGCACGGGGCAGTTGAAAGGCGAGCAGTACTTC.

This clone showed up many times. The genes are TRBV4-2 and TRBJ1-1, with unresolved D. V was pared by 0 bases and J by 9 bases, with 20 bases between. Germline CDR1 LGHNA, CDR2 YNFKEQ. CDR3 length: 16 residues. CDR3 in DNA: TGTGCCAGCAGCCAAGATTATTATCAGTCGGGGAGTAAAGCTTTCTTT. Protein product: CASSQDYYQSGSKAFF.

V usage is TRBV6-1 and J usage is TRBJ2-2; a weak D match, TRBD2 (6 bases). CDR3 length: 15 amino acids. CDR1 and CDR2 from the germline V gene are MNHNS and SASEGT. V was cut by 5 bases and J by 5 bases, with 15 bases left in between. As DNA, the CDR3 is TGTGCCAGCAGTCAGACTAGTGTAAGGACCGGGGAGCTGTTTTTT. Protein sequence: CASSQTSVRTGELFF.

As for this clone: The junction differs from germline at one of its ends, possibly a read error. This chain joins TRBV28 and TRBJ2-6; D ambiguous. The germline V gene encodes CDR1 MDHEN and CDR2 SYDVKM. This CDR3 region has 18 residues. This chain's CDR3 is CASSYQGVGWNAANVRTF. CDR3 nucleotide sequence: TGTGCCAGCAGTTATCAAGGAGTAGGGTGGAATGCGGCCAACGTCCGGACTTTC.

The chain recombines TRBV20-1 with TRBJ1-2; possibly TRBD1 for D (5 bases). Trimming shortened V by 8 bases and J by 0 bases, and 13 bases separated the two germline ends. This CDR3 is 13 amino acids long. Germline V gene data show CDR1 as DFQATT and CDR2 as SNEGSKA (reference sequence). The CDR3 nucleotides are TGCAGTCCCACCCAGGGAGCTAACTATGGCTACACCTTC. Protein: CSPTQGANYGYTF.

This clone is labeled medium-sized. The DNA for the CDR3 is TGCAGTGCTAGACCCGCCCTGCAGCAAAGAGACACTGAAGCTTTCTTT. This codes for CSARPALQQRDTEAFF. This sequence joins TRBV20-1 and TRBJ1-1, with D unresolved. The V and J ends lost 2 bases and 3 bases respectively, with 19 bases between them. The CDR3 sequence is 16 residues long. Germline V lookup: CDR1 DFQATT, CDR2 SNEGSKA (reference sequence).

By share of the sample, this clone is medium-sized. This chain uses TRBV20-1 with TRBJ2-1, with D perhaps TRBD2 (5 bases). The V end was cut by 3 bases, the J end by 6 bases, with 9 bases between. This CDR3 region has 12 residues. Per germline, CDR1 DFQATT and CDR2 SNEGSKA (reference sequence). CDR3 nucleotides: TGCAGTGCTAGCGGGATTGGCAATGAGCAGTTCTTC. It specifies CSASGIGNEQFF.

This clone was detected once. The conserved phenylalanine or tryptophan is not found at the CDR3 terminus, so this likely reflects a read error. The CDR3 DNA sequence: TGTGCCAGCGCTAGCGGGTCGGGCACAGATACTCAGTATTAT. Its protein is CASASGSGTDTQYY. This chain uses TRBV6-2 or TRBV6-3 with TRBJ2-3, with 8 bases that match TRBD2. Germline V gene data show CDR1 as MNHEY and CDR2 as SVGEGT. The CDR3 runs 14 residues.

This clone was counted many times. In DNA form, the CDR3 reads TGTGCCAGCAGTCCAGATAGGACCGGCTACACCTTC. Translated, it gives CASSPDRTGYTF. V gene TRBV7-6 combines with J gene TRBJ1-2; unclear D gene. Germline V gene sequence: CDR1 SGHVS, CDR2 FNYEAQ. Trimming left V 6 bases short and J 8 bases short, with 13 bases between. This CDR3 has 12 residues. Combining the CDR3 with reference TRBV7-6 and TRBJ1-2 gives the whole variable domain GAGVSQSPRYKVTKRGQDVALRCDPISGHVSLYWYRQALGQGPEFLTYFNYEAQQDKSGLPNDRFSAERPEGSISTLTIQRTEQRDSAMYRCASSPDRTGYTFGSGTRLTVV.

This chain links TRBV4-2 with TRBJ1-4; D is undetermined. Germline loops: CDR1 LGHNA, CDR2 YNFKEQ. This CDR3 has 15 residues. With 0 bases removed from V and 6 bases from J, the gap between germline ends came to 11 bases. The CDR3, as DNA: TGTGCCAGCAGCCAAGACGCGGGGTGGGATGAAAAACTGTTTTTT. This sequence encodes CASSQDAGWDEKLFF.

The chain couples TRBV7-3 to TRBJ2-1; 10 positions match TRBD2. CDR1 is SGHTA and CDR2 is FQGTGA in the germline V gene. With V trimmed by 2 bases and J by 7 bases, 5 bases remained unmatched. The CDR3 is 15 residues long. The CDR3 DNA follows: TGTGCCAGCAGCTTACTAGCGGGAGATGGAAATGAGCAGTTCTTC. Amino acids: CASSLLAGDGNEQFF.

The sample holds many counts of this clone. The CDR3 region is CSAVGVAGDVGELFF. The CDR3 region has the DNA TGCAGTGCCGTCGGCGTAGCGGGAGATGTCGGGGAGCTGTTTTTT. V gene TRBV20-1 combines with J gene TRBJ2-2; 9 bases line up with TRBD2. Trimming cost V 6 bases and J 7 bases; bases outside gene matches: 12. In germline, CDR1 is DFQATT, CDR2 SNEGSKA (reference sequence). This CDR3 has 15 amino acids.

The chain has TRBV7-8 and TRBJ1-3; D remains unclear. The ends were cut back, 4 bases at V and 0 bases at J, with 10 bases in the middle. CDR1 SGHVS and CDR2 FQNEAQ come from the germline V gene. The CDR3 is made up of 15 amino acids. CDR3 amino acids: CASSSYSGSGNTIYF. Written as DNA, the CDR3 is TGTGCCAGCAGCTCTTACAGTGGCTCTGGAAACACCATATATTTT.

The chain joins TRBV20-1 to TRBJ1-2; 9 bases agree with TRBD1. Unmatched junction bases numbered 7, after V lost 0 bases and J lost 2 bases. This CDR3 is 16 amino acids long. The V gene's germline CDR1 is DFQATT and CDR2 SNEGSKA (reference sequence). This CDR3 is CSARDSGTGRNYGYTF. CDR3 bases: TGCAGTGCTAGAGATTCGGGGACAGGGAGAAACTATGGCTACACCTTC.

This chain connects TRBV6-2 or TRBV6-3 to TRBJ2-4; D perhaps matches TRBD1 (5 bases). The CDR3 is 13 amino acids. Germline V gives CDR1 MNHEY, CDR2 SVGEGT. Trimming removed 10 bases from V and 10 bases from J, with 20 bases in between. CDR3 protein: CATHPTVSGIQYF. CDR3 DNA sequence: TGTGCCACCCACCCGACAGTCTCTGGAATTCAGTACTTC.

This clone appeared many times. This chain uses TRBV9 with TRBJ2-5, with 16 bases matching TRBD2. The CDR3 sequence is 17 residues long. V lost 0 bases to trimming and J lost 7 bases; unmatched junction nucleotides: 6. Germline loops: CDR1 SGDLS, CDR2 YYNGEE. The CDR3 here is CASSVAPGTSGRGTQYF. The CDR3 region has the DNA TGTGCCAGCAGCGTAGCCCCAGGGACTAGCGGGAGGGGGACCCAGTACTTC. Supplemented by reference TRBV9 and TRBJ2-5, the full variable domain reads DSGVTQTPKHLITATGQRVTLRCSPRSGDLSVYWYQQSLDQGLQFLIQYYNGEERAKGNILERFSAQQFPDLHSELNLSSLELGDSALYFCASSVAPGTSGRGTQYFGPGTRLLVL.

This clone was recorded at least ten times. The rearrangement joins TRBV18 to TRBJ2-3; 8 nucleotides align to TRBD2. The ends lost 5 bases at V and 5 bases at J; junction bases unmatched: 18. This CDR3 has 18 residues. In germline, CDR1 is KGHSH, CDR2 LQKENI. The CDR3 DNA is TGTGCCAGCTCAGCATACGCCTCAGCGGGAGCGCCCGGAGATACGCAGTATTTT. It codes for CASSAYASAGAPGDTQYF.

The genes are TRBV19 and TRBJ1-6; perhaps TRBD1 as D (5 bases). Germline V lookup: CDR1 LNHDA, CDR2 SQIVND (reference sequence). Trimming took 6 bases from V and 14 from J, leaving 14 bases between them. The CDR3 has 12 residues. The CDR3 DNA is TGTGCCAGTAGCAACAGGACACCGTCCCTCCACTTT. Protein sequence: CASSNRTPSLHF.

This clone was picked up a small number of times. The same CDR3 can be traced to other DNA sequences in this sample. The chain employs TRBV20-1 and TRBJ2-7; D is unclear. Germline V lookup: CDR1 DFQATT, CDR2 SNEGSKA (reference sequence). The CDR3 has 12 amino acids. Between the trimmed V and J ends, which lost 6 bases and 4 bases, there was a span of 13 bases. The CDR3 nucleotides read TGCAGTGCCAGGTCCGGATCATACGAGCAGTACTTC. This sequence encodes CSARSGSYEQYF.

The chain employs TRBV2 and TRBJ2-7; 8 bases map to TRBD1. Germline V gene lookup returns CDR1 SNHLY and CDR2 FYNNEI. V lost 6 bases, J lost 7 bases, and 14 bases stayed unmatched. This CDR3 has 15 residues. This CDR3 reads CASSCPGQGFGEQYF. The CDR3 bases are TGTGCCAGCAGCTGTCCTGGACAGGGTTTTGGTGAGCAGTACTTC.

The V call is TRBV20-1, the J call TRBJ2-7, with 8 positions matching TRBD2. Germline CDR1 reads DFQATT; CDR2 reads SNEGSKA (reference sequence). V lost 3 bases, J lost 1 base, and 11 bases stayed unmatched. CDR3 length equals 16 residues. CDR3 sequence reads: CSASSTGTSPSYEQYF. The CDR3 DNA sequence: TGCAGTGCTAGTTCGACCGGGACTAGTCCTTCCTACGAGCAGTACTTC.

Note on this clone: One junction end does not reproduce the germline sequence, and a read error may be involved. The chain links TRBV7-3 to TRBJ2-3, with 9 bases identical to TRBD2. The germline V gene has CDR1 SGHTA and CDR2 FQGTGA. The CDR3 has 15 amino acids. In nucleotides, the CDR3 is TGTGTCAGCAGCTTAATTGCGGGAGGGGGAGATACGCAGTATTTT. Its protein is CVSSLIAGGGDTQYF. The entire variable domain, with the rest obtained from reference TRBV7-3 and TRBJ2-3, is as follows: GAGVSQTPSNKVTEKGKYVELRCDPISGHTALYWYRQSLGQGPEFLIYFQGTGAADDSGLPNDRFFAVRPEGSVSTLKIQRTERGDSAVYLCVSSLIAGGGDTQYFGPGTRLTVL.

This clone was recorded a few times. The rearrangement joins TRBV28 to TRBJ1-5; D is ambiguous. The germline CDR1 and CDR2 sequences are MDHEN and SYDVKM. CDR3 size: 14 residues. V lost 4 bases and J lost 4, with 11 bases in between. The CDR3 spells CASSSEPINQPQHF. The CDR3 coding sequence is TGTGCCAGCAGTTCTGAACCTATTAATCAGCCCCAGCATTTT. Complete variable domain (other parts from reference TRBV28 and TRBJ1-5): DVKVTQSSRYLVKRTGEKVFLECVQDMDHENMFWYRQDPGLGLRLIYFSYDVKMKEKGDIPEGYSVSREKKERFSLILESASTNQTSMYLCASSSEPINQPQHFGDGTRLSIL.